A selection of T cell receptor beta chains follows, all from one sample in a study of blood T cells in healthy people across ages. Using its own MiXCR run on the 5' RACE reads, TCRdb lists one record per CDR3 protein. Of about 1.4 million distinct CDR3 sequences listed, approximately 59% are singletons. Source material: blood. These receptors were taken from a man aged 18 to 29 in good health. CDR3s include the opening cysteine and the closing phenylalanine or tryptophan. The D gene is left open where the match is weak. Clone size is shown for a subset of rows, as once, few, many or a class of expanded clone.

clone size	D gene	V gene	J gene	CDR3 DNA	CDR3 protein
.	.	TRBV27	TRBJ2-7	TGTGCCAGCAGTTTATTAGGTTCGGTCGAGCAGTACTTC	CASSLLGSVEQYF
.	TRBD2	TRBV20-1	TRBJ2-7	TGCAGTGCTAGCCCTATTTTAGCGGGAGGACGATACGAGCAGTACTTC	CSASPILAGGRYEQYF
.	.	TRBV5-1	TRBJ2-2	TGCGCCAGCACCCCTGATGGGGTTGGGGAGCTGTTTTTT	CASTPDGVGELFF
few	.	TRBV4-1	TRBJ1-5	TGCGCCAGCAGCCAAGCTTCTAGCTTAAATCAGCCCCAGCATTTT	CASSQASSLNQPQHF
few	.	TRBV20-1	TRBJ1-2	TGCAGTGCCACTAAGGACCAGACCAACTATGGCTACACCTTC	CSATKDQTNYGYTF
.	.	TRBV5-1	TRBJ1-6	TGCGCCAGCAGCTTGGGGACAGATTCACCCCTCCACTTT	CASSLGTDSPLHF
many	.	TRBV6-2/TRBV6-3	TRBJ2-7	TGTGCCAGCAGTGACCGGGACAACTCCTACGAGCAGTACTTC	CASSDRDNSYEQYF
.	.	TRBV6-2/TRBV6-3	TRBJ1-3	TGTGCCAGCAGAAAGACAACGGAGAACACCATATATTTT	CASRKTTENTIYF
few	.	TRBV7-9	TRBJ2-7	TGTGCCAGCAGCCCCCCTCTATCGCCCGAGCAGTACTTC	CASSPPLSPEQYF
many	TRBD1	TRBV14	TRBJ1-2	TGTGCCAGCAGCCAAGGGGGACAGGGCAAGTTCTATGGCTACACCTTC	CASSQGGQGKFYGYTF
.	.	TRBV3-1	TRBJ2-3	TGTGCCAGCAGCCAGGCAGCGGCCACTGGATATACGCAGTATTTT	CASSQAAATGYTQYF
few	TRBD1	TRBV27	TRBJ2-7	TGTGCCAGCAGTTTATCAGGGACAGGGGCCTACGAGCAGTACTTC	CASSLSGTGAYEQYF
.	TRBD2	TRBV7-8	TRBJ2-3	TGTGCCACGACTAGCGGGAGGCCTAGCACAGATACGCAGTATTTT	CATTSGRPSTDTQYF
.	.	TRBV4-1	TRBJ1-5	TGCGCCAGCAGCCCATCGCCGGTGAATCAGCCCCAGCATTTT	CASSPSPVNQPQHF
.	.	TRBV4-1	TRBJ2-7	TGCGCCAGCAGCCAAGTACTCCTAGAGCGCGGCGAGCAGTACTTC	CASSQVLLERGEQYF
.	TRBD1	TRBV25-1	TRBJ2-3	TGTGCCAGCAGTGAATGGGGACAGGAGACAGATACGCAGTATTTT	CASSEWGQETDTQYF
.	.	TRBV7-9	TRBJ1-2	TGTGCCAGCAACCTACTCCCTGAAGAAGGCTACACCTTC	CASNLLPEEGYTF
.	.	TRBV15	TRBJ1-1	TGTGCCACCAGCAGAGGGGACATCAGGGTTAACACTGAAGCTTTCTTT	CATSRGDIRVNTEAFF
.	.	TRBV4-1	TRBJ2-7	TGCGCCAGCAGCCAAGGGTCATGGGCGGGTAGCTCCTACGAGCAGTACTTC	CASSQGSWAGSSYEQYF
.	.	TRBV4-1	TRBJ2-7	TGCGCCAGCAGCCAAGACCGGCTTAGCCCCCACGAGCAGTACTTC	CASSQDRLSPHEQYF
once	.	TRBV3-1	TRBJ2-5	TGTGCCAGCAGTCCCGGACTGGACCAAGAGACCCAGTACTTC	CASSPGLDQETQYF
few	TRBD2	TRBV20-1	TRBJ2-5	TGCAGTGCTGGTAGCGGGGGGGACGGGGAGACCCAGTACTTC	CSAGSGGDGETQYF
.	.	TRBV12-3/TRBV12-4	TRBJ1-1	TGTGCCAGCAGTCCTGCAGGGGATAGCACTGAAGCTTTCTTT	CASSPAGDSTEAFF
.	TRBD1	TRBV7-2	TRBJ2-1	TGTGCCAGCAGCATTAACCGGGACAGAAGACAGTTCTTC	CASSINRDRRQFF
few	.	TRBV20-1	TRBJ2-1	TGCAGTGCTCGTCTACGGGCGCGGACCTACAATGAGCAGTTCTTC	CSARLRARTYNEQFF
.	TRBD2	TRBV7-9	TRBJ2-2	TGTGCCAGCAGCTTAGGGGTCGGGACTAGCGGCACCGGGGAGCTGTTTTTT	CASSLGVGTSGTGELFF
.	.	TRBV5-6	TRBJ1-6	TGTGCCAGCAGCTTTTGGCGGGGCGCGTCCTATAATTCACCCCTCCACTTT	CASSFWRGASYNSPLHF
.	TRBD1	TRBV7-9	TRBJ2-1	TGTGCCAGCAGCCCGGGACAGGGAGCAAGCCGGTTGTGGGAGCAGTTCTTC	CASSPGQGASRLWEQFF
.	.	TRBV6-6	TRBJ1-2	TGTGCCAGCAGTTACGTGAGGCCCGGGGAAAGCTACACCTTC	CASSYVRPGESYTF
.	TRBD2	TRBV20-1	TRBJ2-3	TGCAGTGCTAGAGTCCAGCGGGGGGGTTTAGATACGCAGTATTTT	CSARVQRGGLDTQYF
few	.	TRBV5-5	TRBJ1-1	TGTGCCAGCAGGTTGACAGGAAACACTGAAGCTTTCTTT	CASRLTGNTEAFF
.	.	TRBV2	TRBJ2-1	TGTGCCAGCAGGGTCGGGGGAAAAAGCGATGAGCAGTTCTTC	CASRVGGKSDEQFF
once	.	TRBV4-1	TRBJ2-7	TGCGCCAGCAGCCAAGTACGGGGCGGCAGCTCCTACAATGAGCAGTACTTC	CASSQVRGGSSYNEQYF
few	.	TRBV7-8	TRBJ1-1	TGTGCCAGCAGCTTAGATGGGGGGGGAAGCCGAAGGAGGGCTTTCTTT	CASSLDGGGSRRRAFF
.	.	TRBV4-1	TRBJ1-1	TGCGCCAGCAGCCAAGATAGGGCAGAATACGGGGGGACTGAAGCTTTCTTT	CASSQDRAEYGGTEAFF
.	TRBD1	TRBV20-1	TRBJ2-7	TGCAGTGCTAGAGCCCGGACAGGGGGCTACGAGCAGTACTTC	CSARARTGGYEQYF
few	TRBD1	TRBV27	TRBJ2-7	TGTGCCAGCAAGGGGGCAGGGCGCGACGAGCAGTACTTC	CASKGAGRDEQYF
few	.	TRBV4-3	TRBJ2-1	TGCGCCAGCAGCCAATTTGCGGCAAGCGGGACAAGAGGTGAGCAGTTCTTC	CASSQFAASGTRGEQFF
many	TRBD1	TRBV20-1	TRBJ2-6	TGCAGTGCCCGGGACAGTTATCTGTCTGGGGCCAACGTCCTGACTTTC	CSARDSYLSGANVLTF
.	.	TRBV6-5	TRBJ2-1	TGTGCCAGCAGTTATAATGGGGTTGAAGATGAGCAGTTCTTC	CASSYNGVEDEQFF
few	TRBD2	TRBV10-2	TRBJ2-2	TGCGCCAGCAAGCGGGGGGGCTCCGGGGAGCTGTTTTTT	CASKRGGSGELFF
.	TRBD2	TRBV12-3/TRBV12-4	TRBJ2-1	TGTGCCAGCAGTCAGGGACTAGCGGGACTTAATGAGCAGTTCTTC	CASSQGLAGLNEQFF
.	TRBD2	TRBV29-1	TRBJ2-5	TGCAGCGTTGGATCGCGGCTAGCGGGGGGGATCCAAGAGACCCAGTACTTC	CSVGSRLAGGIQETQYF
.	.	TRBV7-9	TRBJ2-5	TGTGCCAGCAGCCCGGGTGAGGGGGACGAAGAGACCCAGTACTTC	CASSPGEGDEETQYF
.	.	TRBV3-1	TRBJ2-1	TGTGCCAGCAGCCCCGCCCGGAGAATCTCCTACAATGAGCAGTTCTTC	CASSPARRISYNEQFF
.	TRBD1	TRBV6-6	TRBJ1-1	TGTGCCAGCAGTACAGGGGCTTCGGGCACTGAAGCTTTCTTT	CASSTGASGTEAFF